A single sample gave rise to the 14 T cell receptor beta chains below, sequenced in a study of blood T cell repertoires in COVID-19. Here immunoSEQ multiplex PCR was the method, and the copy in TCRdb shows in-frame clones only, minus some. The sample lists about 250,000 clones, 83% occurring once. Sequenced input: peripheral blood. These receptors came from a human donor in a cohort sampled during active COVID-19.

The genes are TRBV7-2 and TRBJ2-7; TRBD2 matches 7 bases. The CDR3 is made up of 14 amino acids. V gave up 5 bases and J gave up 0 bases; unmatched junction bases: 4. The germline V gene encodes CDR1 SGHTA and CDR2 FQGNSA. The CDR3 spells CASSSRTSSYEQYF. The CDR3 nucleotides read TGTGCCAGCAGCAGCAGGACTAGCTCCTACGAGCAGTACTTC.

In regard to this clone: The same CDR3 is also encoded by other DNA sequences in this sample. The chain employs TRBV30 and TRBJ1-2; D not certain. The V and J ends lost 0 bases and 8 bases respectively, with 7 bases between them. Germline CDR1 reads GTSNPN; CDR2 reads SVGIG (reference sequence). This CDR3 contains 11 residues. CDR3 sequence: CAWSVLGGYTF. Written as DNA, the CDR3 is TGTGCCTGGAGTGTACTAGGGGGCTACACCTTC.

The CDR3 region is CASRESGDTQYF. CDR3 in DNA: TGTGCCAGCAGAGAATCCGGAGATACGCAGTATTTT. This sequence joins TRBV28 and TRBJ2-3; no definite D call. Germline V gene sequence: CDR1 MDHEN, CDR2 SYDVKM. The V and J ends lost 6 bases and 5 bases respectively, with 9 bases between them. CDR3 length equals 12 residues. Full variable domain (rest looked up from reference TRBV28 and TRBJ2-3): DVKVTQSSRYLVKRTGEKVFLECVQDMDHENMFWYRQDPGLGLRLIYFSYDVKMKEKGDIPEGYSVSREKKERFSLILESASTNQTSMYLCASRESGDTQYFGPGTRLTVL.

The gene calls are TRBV5-4 and TRBJ2-7, with 7 bases fitting TRBD2. CDR1 and CDR2 from the germline V gene are SGHNT and YYREEE (reference sequence). This CDR3 has 15 residues. The ends lost 3 bases at V and 3 bases at J; junction bases unmatched: 9. The CDR3 sequence is CASSSQSGIYYEQYF. DNA for the CDR3: TGTGCCAGCAGCTCACAAAGCGGGATCTACTACGAGCAGTACTTC.

This clone has just a few counts. V is TRBV7-9 and J is TRBJ1-5; no firm D call. Germline V gene data show CDR1 as SEHNR and CDR2 as FQNEAQ (reference sequence). The CDR3 is 16 residues long. Trimming pared 3 bases from V and 0 bases from J, leaving 12 bases between. This CDR3 is CASSLSAGDSNQPQHF. The DNA of the CDR3 is TGTGCCAGCAGCTTGTCAGCAGGTGATAGCAATCAGCCCCAGCATTTT.

The chain joins TRBV11-3 to TRBJ2-5; 12 bases fit TRBD2. Germline values: CDR1 SGHNT, CDR2 YENEEA. V was clipped by 3 bases and J by 0 bases; unmatched bases: 2. The CDR3 is made up of 16 amino acids. The CDR3 DNA follows: TGTGCCAGCAGCTTTAGGACTAGCGGGAACCAAGAGACCCAGTACTTC. Amino acids: CASSFRTSGNQETQYF.

The chain links TRBV5-4 to TRBJ2-7; weak D call: TRBD2 (6 bases). V lost 5 bases and J 7 bases, leaving 19 bases between the germline ends. Looked up from germline, CDR1 is SGHNT and CDR2 is YYREEE (reference sequence). The CDR3 totals 14 residues. The CDR3 loop reads CASSRSGTVGEQYF. Here the CDR3 DNA reads TGTGCCAGCAGTAGATCCGGGACTGTGGGAGAGCAGTACTTC.

V gene TRBV4-1 combines with J gene TRBJ1-4, with TRBD1 identical over 8 bases. The CDR3 spans 14 residues. V lost 3 bases, J lost 7 bases, and 4 bases stayed unmatched. Germline loops: CDR1 MGHRA, CDR2 YSYEKL. The chain's CDR3 is CASSQDDRGEKLFF. The CDR3 bases are TGCGCCAGCAGCCAGGATGACAGGGGTGAAAAACTGTTTTTT.

The V and J genes are TRBV3-1 (or the pseudogene TRBV3-2) and TRBJ1-5; D is undetermined. The CDR3 has 14 amino acids. The germline V gene encodes CDR1 LGHDT and CDR2 YNNKEL (reference sequence). Trimming stripped 1 base from V and 6 bases from J, with 10 bases between. The CDR3 sequence: CASSQGVGSQPQHF. The CDR3 DNA follows: TGTGCCAGCAGCCAAGGCGTTGGGAGTCAGCCCCAGCATTTT.

The rearrangement links TRBV27 to TRBJ2-6, with TRBD2 matching over 9 bases. The J segment lost 3 bases and the V segment lost 0 bases, leaving 3 bases of the junction unmatched. In germline, CDR1 is MNHEY, CDR2 SMNVEV (reference sequence). This CDR3 region has 17 residues. CDR3 amino acids: CASSLSSGGSGANVLTF. CDR3 nucleotides: TGTGCCAGCAGTTTATCGAGCGGGGGGAGTGGGGCCAACGTCCTGACTTTC.

V gene TRBV5-1 combines with J gene TRBJ1-1; D gene ambiguous. The V gene's germline CDR1 is SGHRS and CDR2 YFSETQ. This CDR3 region has 13 residues. The V end was cut by 6 bases, the J end by 0 bases, with 9 bases between. The DNA for the CDR3 is TGCGCCAGCAATAGATGGTTGAACACTGAAGCTTTCTTT. This gives the protein CASNRWLNTEAFF.

This clone was picked up a small number of times. V is TRBV7-2 and J is TRBJ2-7; TRBD2 is a possible D gene (6 bases). This CDR3 is 16 amino acids long. The ends were cut back, 5 bases at V and 2 bases at J, with 19 bases in the middle. Per germline, CDR1 SGHTA and CDR2 FQGNSA. This CDR3 reads CASSPGLGGLTYEQYF. In DNA, the CDR3 is TGTGCCAGCAGCCCTGGATTGGGGGGATTAACCTACGAGCAGTACTTC.

This clone was found a few times. This sequence joins TRBV29-1 and TRBJ2-1, with TRBD2 identical over 9 bases. The CDR3 extends over 12 amino acids. The J segment lost 7 bases and the V segment lost 8 bases, leaving 6 bases of the junction unmatched. Germline V gives CDR1 SQVTM, CDR2 ANQGSEA. CDR3 DNA: TGCAGCTTTGTAGCGGGAGTAAATGAGCAGTTCTTC. Protein product: CSFVAGVNEQFF.

V and J are TRBV5-4 and TRBJ2-2, with D uncertain. The V and J ends lost 4 bases and 1 base respectively, with 2 bases between them. The CDR3 contains 12 residues. Germline loops: CDR1 SGHNT, CDR2 YYREEE (reference sequence). The CDR3 coding sequence is TGTGCCAGCAGCCTGAACACCGGGGAGCTGTTTTTT. Protein: CASSLNTGELFF.